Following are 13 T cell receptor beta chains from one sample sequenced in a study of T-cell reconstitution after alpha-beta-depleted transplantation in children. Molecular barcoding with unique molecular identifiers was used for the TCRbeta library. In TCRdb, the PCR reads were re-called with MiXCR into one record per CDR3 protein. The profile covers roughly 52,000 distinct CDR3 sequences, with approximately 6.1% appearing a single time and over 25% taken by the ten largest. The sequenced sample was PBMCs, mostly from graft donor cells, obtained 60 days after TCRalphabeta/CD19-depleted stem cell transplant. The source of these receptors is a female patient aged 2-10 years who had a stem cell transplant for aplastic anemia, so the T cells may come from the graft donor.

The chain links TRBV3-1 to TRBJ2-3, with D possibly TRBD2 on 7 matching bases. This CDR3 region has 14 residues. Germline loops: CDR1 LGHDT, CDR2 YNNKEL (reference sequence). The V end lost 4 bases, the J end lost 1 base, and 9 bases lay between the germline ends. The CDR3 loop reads CASSLGGRTDTQYF. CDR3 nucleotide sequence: TGTGCCAGCAGCCTGGGGGGGCGCACAGATACGCAGTATTTT.

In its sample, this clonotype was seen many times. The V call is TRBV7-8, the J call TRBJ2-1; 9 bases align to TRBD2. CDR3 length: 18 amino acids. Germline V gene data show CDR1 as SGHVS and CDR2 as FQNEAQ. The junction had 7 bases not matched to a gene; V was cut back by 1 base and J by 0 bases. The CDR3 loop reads CASSLGGLAKSSYNEQFF. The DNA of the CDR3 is TGTGCCAGCAGCTTAGGCGGACTAGCGAAGAGCTCCTACAATGAGCAGTTCTTC.

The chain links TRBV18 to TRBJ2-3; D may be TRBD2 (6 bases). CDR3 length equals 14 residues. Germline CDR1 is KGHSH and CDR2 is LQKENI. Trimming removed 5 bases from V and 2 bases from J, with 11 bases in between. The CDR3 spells CASSAIAATDTQYF. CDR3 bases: TGTGCCAGCTCAGCCATAGCGGCCACAGATACGCAGTATTTT.

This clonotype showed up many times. Here the CDR3 reads CASSGTSANEQFF. Here the CDR3 DNA reads TGCGCCAGCAGTGGGACTAGTGCTAATGAGCAGTTCTTC. V and J are TRBV10-2 and TRBJ2-1; 7 nucleotides match TRBD2. The CDR3 totals 13 residues. Germline V gene data show CDR1 as WSHSY and CDR2 as SAAADI. With 4 bases clipped from V and 7 bases from J, the junction kept 4 bases outside the gene matches.

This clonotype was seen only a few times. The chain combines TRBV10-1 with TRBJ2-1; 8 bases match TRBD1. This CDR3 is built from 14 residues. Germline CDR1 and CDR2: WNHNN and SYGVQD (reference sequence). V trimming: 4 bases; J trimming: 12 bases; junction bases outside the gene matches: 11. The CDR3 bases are TGCGCCAGCAGTGGGGGGACAGGTTCAGGCGCGCAGTTCTTC. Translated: CASSGGTGSGAQFF.

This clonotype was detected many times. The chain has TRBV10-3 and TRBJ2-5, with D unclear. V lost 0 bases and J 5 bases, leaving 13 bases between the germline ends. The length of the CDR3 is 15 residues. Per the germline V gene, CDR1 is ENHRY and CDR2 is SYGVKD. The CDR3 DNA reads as TGTGCCATCAGTGAGTCTCCCCCCTCGAGGGAGACCCAGTACTTC. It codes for CAISESPPSRETQYF.

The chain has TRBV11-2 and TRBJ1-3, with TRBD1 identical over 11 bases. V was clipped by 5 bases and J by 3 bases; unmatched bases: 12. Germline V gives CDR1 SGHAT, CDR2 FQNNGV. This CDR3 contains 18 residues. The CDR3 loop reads CASSLRHGQGASGNTIYF. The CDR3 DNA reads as TGTGCCAGCAGCCTACGACATGGACAGGGGGCGAGTGGAAACACCATATATTTT. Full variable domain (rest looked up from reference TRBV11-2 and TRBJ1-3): EAGVAQSPRYKIIEKRQSVAFWCNPISGHATLYWYQQILGQGPKLLIQFQNNGVVDDSQLPKDRFSAERLKGVDSTLKIQPAKLEDSAVYLCASSLRHGQGASGNTIYFGEGSWLTVV.

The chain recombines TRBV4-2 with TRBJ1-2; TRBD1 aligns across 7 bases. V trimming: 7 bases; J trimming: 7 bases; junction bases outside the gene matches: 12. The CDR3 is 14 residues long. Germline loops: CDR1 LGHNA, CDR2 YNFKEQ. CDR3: CASTPGGPDGGYTF. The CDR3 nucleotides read TGTGCCAGCACCCCAGGGGGGCCAGATGGTGGCTACACCTTC.

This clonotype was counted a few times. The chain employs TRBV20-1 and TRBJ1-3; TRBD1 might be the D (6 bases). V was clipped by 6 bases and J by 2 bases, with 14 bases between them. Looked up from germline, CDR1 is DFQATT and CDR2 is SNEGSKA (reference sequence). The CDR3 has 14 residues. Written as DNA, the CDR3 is TGCAGTGCCCGGGAGGGGGTGGCTGGAAACACCATATATTTT. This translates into CSAREGVAGNTIYF.

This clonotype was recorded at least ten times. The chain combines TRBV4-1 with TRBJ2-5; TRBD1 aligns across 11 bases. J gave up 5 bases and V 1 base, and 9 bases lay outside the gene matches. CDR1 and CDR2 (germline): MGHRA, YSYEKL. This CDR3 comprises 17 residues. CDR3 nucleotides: TGCGCCAGCAGCCAAGGACGAGGACAGGGGGCGATCGAGACCCAGTACTTC. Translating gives CASSQGRGQGAIETQYF.

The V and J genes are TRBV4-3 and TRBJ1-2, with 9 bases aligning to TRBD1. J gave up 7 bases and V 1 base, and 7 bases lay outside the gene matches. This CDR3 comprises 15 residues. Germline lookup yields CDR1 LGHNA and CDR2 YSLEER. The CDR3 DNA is TGCGCCAGCAGCCAAGGGACAGGGGATTCCGGTGGCTACACCTTC. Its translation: CASSQGTGDSGGYTF.

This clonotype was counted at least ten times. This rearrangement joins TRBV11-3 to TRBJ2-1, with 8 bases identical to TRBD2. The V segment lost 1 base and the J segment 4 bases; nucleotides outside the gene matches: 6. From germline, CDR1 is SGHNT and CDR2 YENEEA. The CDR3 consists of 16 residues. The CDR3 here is CASSLGGLAAYNEQFF. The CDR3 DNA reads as TGTGCCAGCAGCTTAGGAGGACTAGCAGCTTACAATGAGCAGTTCTTC.

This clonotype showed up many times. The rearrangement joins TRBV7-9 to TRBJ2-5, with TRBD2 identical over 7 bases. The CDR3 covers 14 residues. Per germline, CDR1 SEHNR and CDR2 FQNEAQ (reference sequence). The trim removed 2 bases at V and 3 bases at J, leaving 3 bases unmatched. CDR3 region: CASSLLTSEETQYF. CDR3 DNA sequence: TGTGCCAGCAGCTTATTAACTAGCGAAGAGACCCAGTACTTC. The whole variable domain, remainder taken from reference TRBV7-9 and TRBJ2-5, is DTGVSQNPRHKITKRGQNVTFRCDPISEHNRLYWYRQTLGQGPEFLTYFQNEAQLEKSRLLSDRFSAERPKGSFSTLEIQRTEQGDSAMYLCASSLLTSEETQYFGPGTRLLVL.